The 3 T cell receptor beta chains listed next were all sequenced from one sample in a study of CD8 T cells in Susac syndrome (dated 2019 in TCRdb). Libraries came from the immunoSEQ multiplex PCR assay. RNA was extracted using the RNeasy kit, and about 0.5 to 1 ug of the RNA was reverse transcribed with random hexamers. TCRdb reworked the public reads: Q25 trimming with fastp, MiXCR clone assembly, productive beta chains retained. Every distinct CDR3 protein forms one entry, paired with its most common genes and DNA. The sample data list over 70,000 distinct CDR3 sequences, and about 96% of these were observed just once. About 0.65% of the sample is in the top ten clones. Sequenced input: CD8+ T cells from PBMCs. Receptor source: a human donor with Susac syndrome.

The chain is built from TRBV7-2 and TRBJ2-7; tentative D call: TRBD1 (6 bases). The V end was cut by 3 bases, the J end by 0 bases, with 9 bases between. From germline, CDR1 is SGHTA and CDR2 FQGNSA. The CDR3 runs 14 residues. CDR3 sequence (DNA): TGTGCCAGCAGCTTTGACAGGAGCTCCTACGAGCAGTACTTC. Its translation is CASSFDRSSYEQYF.

This clonotype has a single count. V gene TRBV2 combines with J gene TRBJ1-1, with TRBD1 as a possible D gene (6 bases). The CDR3 extends over 14 amino acids. The V and J ends lost 5 bases and 4 bases respectively, with 14 bases between them. Per germline, CDR1 SNHLY and CDR2 FYNNEI. The CDR3 reads CASSLEGVATEAFF. DNA for the CDR3: TGTGCCAGCAGTTTGGAGGGGGTAGCCACTGAAGCTTTCTTT.

The chain employs TRBV7-9 and TRBJ1-1; no firm D call. Looked up from germline, CDR1 is SEHNR and CDR2 is FQNEAQ (reference sequence). The CDR3 covers 13 residues. The V end lost 5 bases, the J end lost 6 bases, and 13 bases lay between the germline ends. The CDR3: CASSTPRNPEAFF. In DNA, the CDR3 is TGTGCCAGCAGCACACCACGAAACCCTGAAGCTTTCTTT.